This entry features one TCR beta chain sequence. Its antigen is not yet known. The record has no base qualities; no much larger clone is one base away. The source of the sample is a study of T cell responses to AZD1222 COVID-19 vaccine (dated by TCRdb to about 2021). Some background on the complete study: AZD1222 recipients whose second dose came at about 4 weeks and those whose second dose came at about 12 weeks were combined into one group, since spike-specific TCR depth and breadth did not differ between the two schedules. A total of 230 to 250 trial participants underwent TCR sequencing, of whom 200 to 220 received two doses of AZD1222 and about 25 received two doses of the MenACWY control vaccine. Trial participants were enrolled into age subgroups of 18-55, 56-69 and 70-plus years, which contained approximately 150, 30 and 60 TCR-sequenced participants, respectively. Summary of the overall study and its limitations: Reportedly, close to half of the unique spike-specific TCRs recognized epitopes lying outside the regions that are mutated in the B.1.351 and B.1.1.7 variants. Participants were mostly white British and included more females than males, and it was suggested by the authors that clonal diversity may have been underestimated. The vaccine-associated CD4 TCRs covered the entire spike protein, and the dominant responses fell in regions 160-218 and 743-854. No day 14 peak-response samples were available, so repertoires were characterized only after the peak T cell response. The 56-69-year group was small, and its depth increase did not reach significance, likely because of low power. Conclusions about previously exposed vaccinees are limited because only five to seven AZD1222 recipients were SARS-CoV-2 seropositive at baseline. A significant rise in spike-specific TCR breadth and depth was observed after two AZD1222 doses relative to day 0 and relative to MenACWY recipients.

In the paper's terms, the time point label means: baseline before first vaccination. Samples from vaccinated people were obtained from the UK trials COV001 and COV002, which included a single-blind randomized controlled phase 2/3 trial of AZD1222 (ChAdOx1 nCoV-19) in healthy adults. Trial participant PBMC samples were collected at day 0 and day 28 after the second dose for TCRbeta chain sequencing. The CDR3 regions of human TCRbeta chains were analyzed by immunosequencing. Turning to the authors' computational methods: Repertoire TCRs were checked for matches against a reference library of SARS-CoV-2-specific TCRs that had been generated using the MIRA antigen-specificity platform. Breadth was defined as the fraction of unique TCRs that were SARS-CoV-2-associated, and depth was defined as the fraction of total T cells that were SARS-CoV-2-associated. Using the MIRA data, every spike-specific TCR was mapped to the spike region that the TCR reacted to and assigned to either a CD4 or a CD8 class. Log10-transformed breadth and depth values were compared by one-way ANOVA with Sidak's multiple comparisons tests. As stored in TCRdb, this immuneACCESS dataset retains in-frame rearrangements with V and J assigned. A fraction of the clones does not appear; measured against another copy, unresolved V genes explain less than half of the discrepancy, and the remainder lacks a known reason. V and J calls and clone size are as listed in that table; D and trimming were resolved from the DNA. This sample is represented by about 150,000 clones; roughly 90% of them were singletons. The ten largest make up over 15% of the sample.

Sequencing used peripheral blood, obtained on day 0 of AZD1222 vaccination. The TCR comes from an adult in good health.

The CDR3: CASSLTGSTGELFF. The DNA reads as follows: TGTGCCAGCAGCTTAACGGGCAGCACCGGGGAGCTGTTTTTT. The sequence is built from TRBV7-2 and TRBJ2-2, with the D gene not clear enough to name. Relative to germline, V is 2 bases shorter and J is 4 bases shorter, with 8 bases between their ends. Reading from cysteine to phenylalanine, the CDR3 counts 14 amino acids. Only the CDR3 DNA is retained, 42 bases long and in frame from the first base. For CDR1 and CDR2, the germline V gene lists SGHTA and FQGNSA.